This T cell receptor (beta chain) was retrieved from a study of Ad26.COV2.S vaccination and SARS-CoV-2 variants. Study information: Recipients of Ad26.COV2.S got it intramuscularly, once or twice 56 days apart.

V lost 5 bases and J lost 4; bases outside the gene matches: 10. Germline assignment: CDR1 MNHEY and CDR2 SVGEGT. This CDR3 spans 15 amino acids. Documented treatment: some 20 received Ad26.COV2.S at low or high dose, single or two shots; about 5 received placebo; per-sample allocation not given. Day 63 after the first injection of vaccine or placebo was the sampling time. Donation came from an adult in Boston who was aged 18-55 years. Expression of Wuhan-strain SARS-CoV-2 spike came from the Ad26 vector that formed the vaccine. Generated by immunoSEQ multiplex PCR, the TCRdb table keeps only in-frame clones and is missing some. This sample has some 390,000 clones, with roughly nine tenths found just once.

The chain carries TRBV6-2 or TRBV6-3 and TRBJ1-2; 7 nucleotides line up with TRBD1. The sequences come from peripheral blood, collected in a trial of Ad26.COV2.S vaccine versus placebo. The receptor was derived from a person between 18 and 59 years old who received the Ad26.COV2.S COVID-19 vaccine or a placebo. The CDR3 DNA reads as TGTGCCAGCAGTGCTACCCATGACAGGGCCTATGGCTACACCTTC. It yields the protein CASSATHDRAYGYTF.